The next 3 T cell receptor beta chains were all read from a single sample in a study of Graves' ophthalmopathy and Graves' hyperthyroidism (dated by TCRdb to 2017 to 2018). The run used an Illumina HiSeq 2000. For repertoire sequencing, the TCR beta CDR3 regions were amplified from RNA transcripts. The first round of RT-PCR was done with HTBI primers and the Qiagen OneStep RT-PCR kit, and was followed by a second round of multiplex PCR, then size selection and purification. TCRdb ran its own pipeline on the public reads, namely fastp trimming at Q25 and MiXCR clone calling, and kept in-frame beta chains. Here each entry gathers all rows of one CDR3 protein and keeps the most common genes and DNA. The sample table shows around 1.1 million distinct CDR3 sequences, and roughly two fifths are seen once. Approximately 12% of the sample goes to the ten largest clones. The source material was peripheral blood or thyroid tissue (not recorded which). The receptor set was obtained from an adult man with Graves' hyperthyroidism.

V usage is TRBV29-1 and J usage is TRBJ1-2; D unresolved. The germline gives CDR1 SQVTM, CDR2 ANQGSEA. V was pared by 8 bases and J by 4 bases, with 17 bases between. This CDR3 has 13 amino acids. In nucleotides, the CDR3 is TGCAGCTTAGCGGGAGGCGACACCTATGGCTACACCTTC. It codes for CSLAGGDTYGYTF.

This clonotype occurred a few times. The chain carries TRBV20-1 and TRBJ1-4; D is uncertain. The V end lost 6 bases, the J end lost 0 bases, and 11 bases lay between the germline ends. Germline values: CDR1 DFQATT, CDR2 SNEGSKA (reference sequence). The CDR3 sequence is 14 residues long. CDR3 loop: CSAIQPATNEKLFF. The CDR3 DNA follows: TGCAGTGCGATCCAGCCAGCAACTAATGAAAAACTGTTTTTT.

This clonotype was recorded at least ten times. V and J are TRBV7-6 and TRBJ2-7, with 13 bases fitting TRBD2. Trimming took 5 bases from V and 2 from J; bases not matched to a gene: 9. The CDR3 has 17 amino acids. Germline V gene lookup returns CDR1 SGHVS and CDR2 FNYEAQ. CDR3 protein: CASSPLAGGPQAYEQYF. CDR3 nucleotide sequence: TGTGCCAGCAGCCCACTAGCGGGGGGGCCTCAAGCCTACGAGCAGTACTTC. The full variable domain, its missing parts supplied by reference TRBV7-6 and TRBJ2-7, is GAGVSQSPRYKVTKRGQDVALRCDPISGHVSLYWYRQALGQGPEFLTYFNYEAQQDKSGLPNDRFSAERPEGSISTLTIQRTEQRDSAMYRCASSPLAGGPQAYEQYFGPGTRLTVT.